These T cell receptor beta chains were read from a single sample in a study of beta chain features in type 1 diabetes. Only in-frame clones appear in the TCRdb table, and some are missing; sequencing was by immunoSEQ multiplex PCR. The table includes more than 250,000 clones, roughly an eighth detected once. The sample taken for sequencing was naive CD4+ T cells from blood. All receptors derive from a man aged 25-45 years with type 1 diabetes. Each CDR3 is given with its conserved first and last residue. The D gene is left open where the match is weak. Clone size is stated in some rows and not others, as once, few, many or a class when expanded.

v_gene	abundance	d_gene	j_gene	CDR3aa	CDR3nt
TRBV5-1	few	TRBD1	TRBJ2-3	CASSPADRGLTDTQYF	TGCGCCAGCAGCCCGGCAGACAGGGGCCTTACAGATACGCAGTATTTT
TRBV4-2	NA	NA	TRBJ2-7	CASSQDLQNEQYF	TGTGCCAGCAGCCAAGATCTGCAGAACGAGCAGTACTTC
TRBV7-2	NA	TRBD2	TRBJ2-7	CASSSFQTSDSYEQYF	TGTGCCAGCAGCTCGTTCCAGACTAGCGACTCCTACGAGCAGTACTTC
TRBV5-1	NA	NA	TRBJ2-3	CASSGAGQSGDTQYF	TGCGCCAGCAGCGGGGCGGGACAGTCAGGGGATACGCAGTATTTT
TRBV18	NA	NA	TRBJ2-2	CASSPPSGGRGTGELFF	TGTGCCAGCTCACCTCCATCAGGCGGACGGGGCACCGGGGAGCTGTTTTTT
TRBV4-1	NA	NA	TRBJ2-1	CASSQVPNMEYNEQFF	TGCGCCAGCAGCCAAGTCCCAAATATGGAGTACAATGAGCAGTTCTTC
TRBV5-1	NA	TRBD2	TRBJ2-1	CASSLVVSGMREQFF	TGCGCCAGCAGCTTGGTAGTTAGCGGGATGCGAGAGCAGTTCTTC
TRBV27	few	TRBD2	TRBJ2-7	CASSPTGTSGFLYEQYF	TGTGCCAGCAGTCCAACCGGGACTAGCGGTTTCCTCTACGAGCAGTACTTC
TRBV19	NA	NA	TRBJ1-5	CASSNPPDRYNQPQHF	TGTGCCAGTAGTAACCCACCGGACAGATACAATCAGCCCCAGCATTTT
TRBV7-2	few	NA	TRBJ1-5	CASSSRDDRRVRQPQHF	TGTGCCAGCAGCTCCAGAGATGACAGAAGGGTACGTCAGCCCCAGCATTTT
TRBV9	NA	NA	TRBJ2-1	CASSGGGASYNEQFF	TGTGCCAGCAGCGGCGGCGGGGCGTCCTACAATGAGCAGTTCTTC
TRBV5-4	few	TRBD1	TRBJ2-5	CASSLDGSGTDQETQYF	TGTGCCAGCAGCTTGGATGGCTCCGGGACAGACCAAGAGACCCAGTACTTC
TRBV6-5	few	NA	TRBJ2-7	CASSYSGGTYEQYF	TGTGCCAGCAGTTACTCCGGCGGGACCTACGAGCAGTACTTC
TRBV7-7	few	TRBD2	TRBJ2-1	CASSLNPGLAGVNEQFF	TGTGCCAGCAGCCTGAACCCGGGACTAGCGGGAGTCAATGAGCAGTTCTTC
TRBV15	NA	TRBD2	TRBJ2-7	CATSRDARGAYEQYF	TGTGCCACCAGCAGAGATGCGCGGGGGGCCTACGAGCAGTACTTC
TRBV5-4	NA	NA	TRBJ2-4	CASSLFGGLAKNIQYF	TGTGCCAGCAGCTTGTTTGGCGGTCTAGCCAAAAACATTCAGTACTTC
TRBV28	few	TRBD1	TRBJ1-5	CASSSPRQGSNQPQHF	TGTGCCAGCAGTTCTCCTAGACAGGGCAGCAATCAGCCCCAGCATTTT
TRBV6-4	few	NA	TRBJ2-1	CASSDSMRTAYNEQFF	TGTGCCAGCAGTGACTCGATGAGGACAGCTTACAATGAGCAGTTCTTC
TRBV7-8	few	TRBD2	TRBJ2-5	CASSLGTSHPETQYF	TGTGCCAGCAGCTTGGGGACTAGTCATCCAGAGACCCAGTACTTC
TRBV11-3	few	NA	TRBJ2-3	CASSSYYSQDTQYF	TGTGCCAGCAGCTCATATTATTCCCAGGATACGCAGTATTTT
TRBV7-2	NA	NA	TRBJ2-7	CASSYRQGYEQYF	TGTGCCAGCAGCTACCGGCAGGGCTACGAGCAGTACTTC